This T cell receptor (beta chain) was identified in a study of pediatric ulcerative colitis. The data were produced by immunoSEQ multiplex PCR, yet TCRdb's version contains in-frame clones alone and is incomplete. Seen here are tens of thousands of clones, around 78% observed once, and the top ten hold approximately 0.74%. Rectal tissue came from one to two pinch biopsies taken at colonoscopy. This clone appeared a few times. The sequence came from a boy between 5 and 17 years old with moderate ulcerative colitis. Sequenced material: gut tissue.

This CDR3 is CASSGAINSGNTIYF. The CDR3 DNA reads TGTGCCAGCAGTGGGGCCATCAACTCTGGAAACACCATATATTTT. The chain has TRBV2 and TRBJ1-3; no clear D gene. The CDR3 has 15 amino acids. Germline V gene lookup returns CDR1 SNHLY and CDR2 FYNNEI. Trimming left V 4 bases short and J 0 bases short, with 10 bases between.